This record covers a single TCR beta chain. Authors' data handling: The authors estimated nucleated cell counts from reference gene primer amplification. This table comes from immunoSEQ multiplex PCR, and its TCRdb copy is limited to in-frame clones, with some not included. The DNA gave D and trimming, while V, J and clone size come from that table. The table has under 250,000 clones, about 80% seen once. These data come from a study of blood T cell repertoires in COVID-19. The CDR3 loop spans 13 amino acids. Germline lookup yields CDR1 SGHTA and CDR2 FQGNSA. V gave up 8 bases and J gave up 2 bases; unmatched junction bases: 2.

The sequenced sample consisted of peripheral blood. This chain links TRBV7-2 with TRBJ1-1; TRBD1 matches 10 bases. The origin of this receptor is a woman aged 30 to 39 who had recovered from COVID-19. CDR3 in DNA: TGTGCCAGCGCGACAGGGGGCAACACTGAAGCTTTCTTT. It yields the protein CASATGGNTEAFF.